These T cell receptor beta chains were read from a single sample in a study. Via MiXCR, TCRdb re-called the 5' RACE reads, giving one row per CDR3 protein. The sample has fewer than 25,000 distinct CDR3 sequences, more than 25% seen once. Sequenced sample: tumor-infiltrating naive CD4+ T cells sorted from the breast tumor. The receptors originated from a female donor with breast cancer. Both conserved end residues are part of each CDR3. Fields, in order: D gene, V gene, J gene, clone size, CDR3 DNA, CDR3 protein. A D gene is named only where the DNA matches it firmly. The size of a clone is reported for some rows only, either as once, few or many, or as a class for expanded clones.

TRBD1,TRBV15,TRBJ2-7,NA,TGTGCCACCACCACGGGAACCGGGACAGGGGGCTACGAGCAGTACTTC,CATTTGTGTGGYEQYF
NA,TRBV7-9,TRBJ2-7,NA,TGTGCCAGCAGCTTAGCAGGGGCCTACGAGCAGTACTTC,CASSLAGAYEQYF
TRBD2,TRBV5-1,TRBJ2-6,many,TGCGCCAGCAGCTTGGTGGCTAGCGGCCGCTCTGGGGCCAACGTCCTGACTTTC,CASSLVASGRSGANVLTF
TRBD2,TRBV20-1,TRBJ2-7,many,TGCAGTGCTTCCAAGAGCGGGAGGTTCAACGAGCAGTACTTC,CSASKSGRFNEQYF
TRBD2,TRBV12-3/TRBV12-4,TRBJ2-3,few,TGTGCCAGCAAACCTGGGGGGGGGGCGCAGTATTTT,CASKPGGGAQYF
NA,TRBV7-3,TRBJ1-6,NA,TGTGCCAGCAGCCCGGGGGTCTACTATAATTCACCCCTCCACTTT,CASSPGVYYNSPLHF
NA,TRBV20-1,TRBJ1-6,NA,TGCAGTTCCAGGACAGTGAGCTCCTATAATTCACCCCTCCACTTT,CSSRTVSSYNSPLHF
TRBD1,TRBV12-3/TRBV12-4,TRBJ2-7,once,TGTGCCAGCAGTCCCCGACAGGGACCCTACGAGCAGTACTTC,CASSPRQGPYEQYF
NA,TRBV9,TRBJ2-1,NA,TGTGCCAGCAGCGAAGCGCCGAGCTGCTACAATGAGCAGTTCTTC,CASSEAPSCYNEQFF
TRBD2,TRBV11-3,TRBJ2-1,NA,TGTGCCAGCAGCCTGGGGAGGGCCGTTTCCAATGAGCAGTTCTTC,CASSLGRAVSNEQFF
NA,TRBV2,TRBJ2-1,few,TGTGCCAGCAGCGTCCTGACAGTTAAGCAGTTCTTC,CASSVLTVKQFF
NA,TRBV24-1,TRBJ2-1,NA,TGTGCCACCAGTGACCCCTATTACAATGAGCAGTTCTTC,CATSDPYYNEQFF
TRBD2,TRBV7-3,TRBJ2-3,few,TGTGCCAGCAGCCTAGGCCCTAGCGGGAGAGATACGCAGTATTTT,CASSLGPSGRDTQYF
NA,TRBV20-1,TRBJ1-5,NA,TGCAGTGCTAGTCCAGGGGTGCAAAGCAATCAGCCCCAGCATTTT,CSASPGVQSNQPQHF
TRBD1,TRBV11-2,TRBJ2-2,NA,TGTGCCAGCAGCTCAAGACAGGGGGGGAACACCGGGGAGCTGTTTTTT,CASSSRQGGNTGELFF
TRBD2,TRBV7-8,TRBJ2-7,NA,TGTGCCAGCAGCTTAGAATGGACTAGCAACGAGCAGTACTTC,CASSLEWTSNEQYF
TRBD1,TRBV20-1,TRBJ2-1,few,TGCAGTGCAGCGGGGACAGGGGGCTCGTTCTCCTACAATGAGCAGTTCTTC,CSAAGTGGSFSYNEQFF
TRBD2,TRBV7-2,TRBJ2-4,many,TGTGCCAGCAGCTCTACCCTAGCGGGAGGCGCCAAAAACATTCAGTACTTC,CASSSTLAGGAKNIQYF
NA,TRBV5-1,TRBJ1-2,many,TGCGCCAGCAGCTCGGGCGTGGACGGATCCCAACCTAACTATGGCTACACCTTC,CASSSGVDGSQPNYGYTF
NA,TRBV20-1,TRBJ2-7,NA,TGCAGTGCTAGGGCGTTGTGGGCGGGTGCCTACGAGCAGTACTTC,CSARALWAGAYEQYF
TRBD2,TRBV6-1,TRBJ2-1,NA,TGTGCCAGCGTACCCGGGACTAGCGCTCATGAGCAGTTCTTC,CASVPGTSAHEQFF
TRBD1,TRBV20-1,TRBJ2-1,many,TGCAGTGCCCCCCCACAGGGGGAGCCCCGGCAGTTCTTC,CSAPPQGEPRQFF
NA,TRBV24-1,TRBJ2-1,medium-sized,TGTGCCACCAGTGATCGGGTCGAGGACAATGAGCAGTTCTTC,CATSDRVEDNEQFF